This T cell receptor beta chain was recorded in a study of spatial heterogeneity in lung cancer. Overall study findings and caveats: It was found that expanded intratumoral alpha and beta TCR counts tracked tumor mutation counts. Alpha and beta chain coverage of tumor T cells was estimated at about 7.3% and 13%, respectively.

Each molecule of TCR cDNA was tagged with one unique molecular identifier. TCRdb processed the 5' RACE reads anew with MiXCR; each CDR3 protein has one entry. Of 3,000 to 4,000 distinct CDR3 sequences in the sample, approximately 8.8% were seen once. Time point denoted: sample taken at primary tumor resection. The donor group consisted of roughly 70 patients who had untreated, early-stage non-small cell lung cancer. Whole RNA, isolated from tumor, nontumor lung or frozen PBMC, was sequenced without prior sorting. V lost 1 base and J lost 4; bases outside the gene matches: 5. The CDR3 has 17 residues. The germline V gene encodes CDR1 SGHTA and CDR2 FQGTGA. This clonotype is medium-sized by share. Its antigen is not known. The library was designed around alpha chains, so this beta chain is a stray read whose abundance carries little weight.

The TCR originated in a male donor with early-stage non-small cell lung cancer. The chain carries TRBV7-3 and TRBJ2-6; 9 positions agree with TRBD1. Specimen: lung tumor tissue, collected at surgery. The CDR3 region has the DNA TGTGCCAGCAGCTTAAGGGACAGGGTGGACGGGGCCAACGTCCTGACTTTC. This sequence encodes CASSLRDRVDGANVLTF.